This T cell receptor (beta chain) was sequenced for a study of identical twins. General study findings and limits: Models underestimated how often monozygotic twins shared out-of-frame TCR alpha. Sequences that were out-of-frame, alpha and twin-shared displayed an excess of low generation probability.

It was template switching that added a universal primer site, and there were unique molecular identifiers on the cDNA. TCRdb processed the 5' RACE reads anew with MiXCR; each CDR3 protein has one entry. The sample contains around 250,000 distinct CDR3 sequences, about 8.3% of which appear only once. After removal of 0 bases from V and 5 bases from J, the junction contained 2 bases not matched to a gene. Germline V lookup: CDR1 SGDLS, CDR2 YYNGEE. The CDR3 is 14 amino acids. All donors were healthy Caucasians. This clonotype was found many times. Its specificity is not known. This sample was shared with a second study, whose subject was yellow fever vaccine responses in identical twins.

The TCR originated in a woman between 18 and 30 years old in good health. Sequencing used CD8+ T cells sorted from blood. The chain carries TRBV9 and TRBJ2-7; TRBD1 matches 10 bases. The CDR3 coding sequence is TGTGCCAGCAGCGTAGTGGGACAGGGGAACGAGCAGTACTTC. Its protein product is CASSVVGQGNEQYF.